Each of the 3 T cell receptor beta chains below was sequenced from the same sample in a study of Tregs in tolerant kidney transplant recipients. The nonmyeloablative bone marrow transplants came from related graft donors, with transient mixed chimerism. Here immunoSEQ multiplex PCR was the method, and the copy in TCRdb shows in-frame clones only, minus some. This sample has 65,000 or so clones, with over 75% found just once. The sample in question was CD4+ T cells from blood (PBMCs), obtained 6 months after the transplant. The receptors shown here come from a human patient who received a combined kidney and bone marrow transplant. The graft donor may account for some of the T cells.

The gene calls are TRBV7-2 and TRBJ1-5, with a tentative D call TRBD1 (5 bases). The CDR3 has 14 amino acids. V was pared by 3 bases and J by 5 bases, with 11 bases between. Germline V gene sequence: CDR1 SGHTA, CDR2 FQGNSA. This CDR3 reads CASSFQVRDQPQHF. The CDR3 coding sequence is TGTGCCAGCAGCTTTCAGGTCAGGGATCAGCCCCAGCATTTT.

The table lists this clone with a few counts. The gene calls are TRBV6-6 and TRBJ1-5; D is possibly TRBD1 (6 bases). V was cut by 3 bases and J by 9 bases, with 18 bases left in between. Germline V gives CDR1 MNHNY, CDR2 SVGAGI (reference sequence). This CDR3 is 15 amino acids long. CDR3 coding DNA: TGTGCCAGCAGTTATGGGGGGGAGGGGACAACGCCCCAGCATTTT. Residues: CASSYGGEGTTPQHF.

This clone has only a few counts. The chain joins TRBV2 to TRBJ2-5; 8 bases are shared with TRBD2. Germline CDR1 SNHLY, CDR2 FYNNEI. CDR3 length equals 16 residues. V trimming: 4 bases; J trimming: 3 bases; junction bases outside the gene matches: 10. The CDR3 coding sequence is TGTGCCAGCAGTGTGGGTTCGGGGGGGGCTGAAGAGACCCAGTACTTC. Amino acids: CASSVGSGGAEETQYF. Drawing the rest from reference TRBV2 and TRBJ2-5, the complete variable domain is EPEVTQTPSHQVTQMGQEVILRCVPISNHLYFYWYRQILGQKVEFLVSFYNNEISEKSEIFDDQFSVERPDGSNFTLKIRSTKLEDSAMYFCASSVGSGGAEETQYFGPGTRLLVL.